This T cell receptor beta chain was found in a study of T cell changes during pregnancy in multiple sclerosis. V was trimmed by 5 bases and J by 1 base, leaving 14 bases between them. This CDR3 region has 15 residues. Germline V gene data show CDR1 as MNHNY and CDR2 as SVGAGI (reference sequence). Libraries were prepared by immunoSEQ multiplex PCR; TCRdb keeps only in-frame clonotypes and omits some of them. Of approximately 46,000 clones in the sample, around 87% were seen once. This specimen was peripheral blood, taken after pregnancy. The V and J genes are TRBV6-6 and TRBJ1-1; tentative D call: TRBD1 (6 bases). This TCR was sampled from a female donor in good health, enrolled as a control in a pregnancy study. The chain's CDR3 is CASSRHGQRNTEAFF. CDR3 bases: TGTGCCAGCAGTCGACATGGACAGAGGAACACTGAAGCTTTCTTT.